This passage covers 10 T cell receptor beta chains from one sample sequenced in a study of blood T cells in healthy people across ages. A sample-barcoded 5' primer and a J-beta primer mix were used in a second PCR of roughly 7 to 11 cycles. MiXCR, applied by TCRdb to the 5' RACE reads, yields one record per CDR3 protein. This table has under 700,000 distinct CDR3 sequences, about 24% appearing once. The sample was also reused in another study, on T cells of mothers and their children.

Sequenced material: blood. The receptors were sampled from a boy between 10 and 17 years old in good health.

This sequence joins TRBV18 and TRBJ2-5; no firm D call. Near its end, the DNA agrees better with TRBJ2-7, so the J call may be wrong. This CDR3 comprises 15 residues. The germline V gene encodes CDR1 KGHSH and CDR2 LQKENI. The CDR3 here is CASSPNVWNSYEQYF. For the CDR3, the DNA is TGTGCCAGCTCTCCAAACGTATGGAACTCCTACGAGCAGTACTTC.

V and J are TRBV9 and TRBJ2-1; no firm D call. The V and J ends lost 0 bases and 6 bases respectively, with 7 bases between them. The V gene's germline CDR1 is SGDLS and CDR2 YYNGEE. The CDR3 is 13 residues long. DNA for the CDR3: TGTGCCAGCAGCGTAGGTAGTCCCAATGAGCAGTTCTTC. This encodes CASSVGSPNEQFF.

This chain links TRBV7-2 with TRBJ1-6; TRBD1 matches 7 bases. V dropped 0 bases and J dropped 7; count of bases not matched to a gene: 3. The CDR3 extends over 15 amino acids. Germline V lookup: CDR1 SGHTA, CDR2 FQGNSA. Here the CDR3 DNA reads TGTGCCAGCAGCTTAGCGGTGACAGGGAATTCACCCCTCCACTTT. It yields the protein CASSLAVTGNSPLHF.

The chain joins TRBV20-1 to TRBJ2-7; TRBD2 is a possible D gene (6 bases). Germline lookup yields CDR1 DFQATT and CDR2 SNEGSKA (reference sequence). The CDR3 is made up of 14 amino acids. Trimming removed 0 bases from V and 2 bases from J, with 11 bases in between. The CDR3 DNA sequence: TGCAGTGCTAGAGACAGCGGGTTGGCCTACGAGCAGTACTTC. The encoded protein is CSARDSGLAYEQYF.

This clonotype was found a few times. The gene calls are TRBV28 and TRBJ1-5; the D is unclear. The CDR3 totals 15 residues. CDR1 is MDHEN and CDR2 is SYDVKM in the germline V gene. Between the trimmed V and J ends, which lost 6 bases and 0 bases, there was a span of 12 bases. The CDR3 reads CASSTRTDSNQPQHF. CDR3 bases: TGTGCCAGCAGCACAAGGACCGATAGCAATCAGCCCCAGCATTTT.

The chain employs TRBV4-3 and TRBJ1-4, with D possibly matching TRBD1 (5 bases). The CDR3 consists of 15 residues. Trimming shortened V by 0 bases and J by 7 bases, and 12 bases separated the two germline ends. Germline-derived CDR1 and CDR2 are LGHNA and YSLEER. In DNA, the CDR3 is TGCGCCAGCAGCCAAGATCTCGCAGGGAGTGAAAAACTGTTTTTT. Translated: CASSQDLAGSEKLFF.

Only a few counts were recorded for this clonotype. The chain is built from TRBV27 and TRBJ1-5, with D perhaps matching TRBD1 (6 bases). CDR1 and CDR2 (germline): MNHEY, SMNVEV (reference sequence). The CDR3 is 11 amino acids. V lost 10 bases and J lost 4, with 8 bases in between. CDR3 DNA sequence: TGTGCCATAGGGGGGAATCAGCCCCAGCATTTT. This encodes CAIGGNQPQHF.

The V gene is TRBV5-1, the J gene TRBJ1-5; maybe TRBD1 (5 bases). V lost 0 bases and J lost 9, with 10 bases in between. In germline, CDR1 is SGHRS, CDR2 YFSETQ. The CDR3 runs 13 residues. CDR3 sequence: CASSLDGGTPQHF. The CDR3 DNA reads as TGCGCCAGCAGCTTGGATGGGGGGACGCCCCAGCATTTT.

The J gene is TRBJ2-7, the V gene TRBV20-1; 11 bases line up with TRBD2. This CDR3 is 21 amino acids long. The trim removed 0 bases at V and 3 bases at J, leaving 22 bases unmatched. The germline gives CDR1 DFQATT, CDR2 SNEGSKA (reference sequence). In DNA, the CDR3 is TGCAGTGCTAGAGATGGGCTAGCGGGAGGACTAAATCCCAACTACTACTACGAGCAGTACTTC. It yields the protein CSARDGLAGGLNPNYYYEQYF.

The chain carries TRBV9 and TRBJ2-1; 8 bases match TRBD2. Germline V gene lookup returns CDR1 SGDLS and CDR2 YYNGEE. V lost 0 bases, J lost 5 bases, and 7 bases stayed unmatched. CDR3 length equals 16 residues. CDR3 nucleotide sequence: TGTGCCAGCAGCGTAGCTAGAGCGGGAGATGACAATGAGCAGTTCTTC. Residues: CASSVARAGDDNEQFF.